This T cell receptor beta chain was recovered during a study of OX40 agonist ivuxolimab in advanced cancers. General study points: In the 0.1 to 3.0 mg/kg range, CD4+ and CD8+ blood T cells had expanded clonally by week 6.

Repertoires were generated with immunoSEQ multiplex PCR, while TCRdb's copy carries only in-frame clones and drops some. This table holds around 67,000 clones, more than 75% found once. A note on this clone: Its antigen is still unknown.

The CDR3 extends over 18 amino acids. The trim removed 3 bases at V and 0 bases at J, leaving 14 bases unmatched. Germline V gene lookup returns CDR1 LNHNV and CDR2 YYDKDF (reference sequence). With autoimmune disease history or systemic immunosuppression, patients were excluded. The sample here was CD4+ or CD8+ T cells sorted from blood, taken in a trial of the OX40 agonist ivuxolimab. The sequence was obtained from an adult with an advanced solid tumor such as melanoma, head and neck, liver or kidney cancer. The chain joins TRBV15 to TRBJ2-7; 7 bases align to TRBD2. CDR3 protein: CATSSAFLGLGYSYEQYF. The CDR3 bases are TGTGCCACCAGCAGCGCCTTCCTCGGACTAGGCTACTCCTACGAGCAGTACTTC.